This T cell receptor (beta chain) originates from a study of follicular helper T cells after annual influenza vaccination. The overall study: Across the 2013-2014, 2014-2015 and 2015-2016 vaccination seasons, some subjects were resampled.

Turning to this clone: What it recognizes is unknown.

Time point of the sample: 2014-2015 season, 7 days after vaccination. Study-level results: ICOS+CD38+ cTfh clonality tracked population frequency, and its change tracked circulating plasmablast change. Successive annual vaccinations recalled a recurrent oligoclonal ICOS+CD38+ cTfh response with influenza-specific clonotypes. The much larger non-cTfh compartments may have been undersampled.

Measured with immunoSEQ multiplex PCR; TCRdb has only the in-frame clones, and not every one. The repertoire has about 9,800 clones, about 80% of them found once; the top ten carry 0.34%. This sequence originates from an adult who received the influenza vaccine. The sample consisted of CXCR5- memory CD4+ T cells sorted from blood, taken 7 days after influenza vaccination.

CDR3 sequence: CASSLTGVSNQPQHF. The DNA of the CDR3 is TGTGCCAGCAGTTTGACAGGAGTAAGCAATCAGCCCCAGCATTTT. V usage is TRBV27 and J usage is TRBJ1-5; TRBD1 might be the D (6 bases). This CDR3 has 15 amino acids. Trimming cost V 3 bases and J 1 base, with 10 bases left between them. CDR1 is MNHEY, CDR2 SMNVEV, per germline (reference sequence).